The next 23 T cell receptor beta chains were all read from a single sample in a study of cytomegalovirus exposure and HLA in healthy donors. This PCR relied on a set of 60 Vbeta primers and 13 Jbeta primers. Sequencing was performed with immunoSEQ multiplex PCR; in TCRdb, only in-frame clones are kept and a portion is missing. This table has about 200,000 clones, approximately 79% appearing once. Specimen: PBMCs. Every receptor here comes from a girl between 10 and 17 years old in good health and CMV-seropositive.

This clone is a singleton in its sample. The chain couples TRBV29-1 to TRBJ1-2; TRBD1 might be the D (6 bases). The CDR3 is 13 residues long. Germline CDR1 reads SQVTM; CDR2 reads ANQGSEA. The V end lost 4 bases, the J end lost 2 bases, and 11 bases lay between the germline ends. CDR3 in DNA: TGCAGCGTTGTCAGACAGGAGAACTATGGCTACACCTTC. Translating gives CSVVRQENYGYTF.

The V call is TRBV14, the J call TRBJ2-1; the D is unclear. Trimming stripped 3 bases from V and 4 bases from J, with 7 bases between. CDR1 is SGHDN and CDR2 is FVKESK in the germline V gene. CDR3 length: 13 residues. CDR3 coding DNA: TGTGCCAGCAGCCAGCAACTGTACAATGAGCAGTTCTTC. It codes for CASSQQLYNEQFF.

The chain combines TRBV14 with TRBJ2-7, with 7 bases lining up with TRBD2. V was clipped by 5 bases and J by 4 bases; unmatched bases: 5. Germline V gene sequence: CDR1 SGHDN, CDR2 FVKESK. There are 13 residues in the CDR3. DNA of the CDR3: TGTGCCAGCAGCTTCCCGGGAGGATACGAGCAGTACTTC. As protein: CASSFPGGYEQYF. Combining the CDR3 with reference TRBV14 and TRBJ2-7 gives the whole variable domain EAGVTQFPSHSVIEKGQTVTLRCDPISGHDNLYWYRRVMGKEIKFLLHFVKESKQDESGMPNNRFLAERTGGTYSTLKVQPAELEDSGVYFCASSFPGGYEQYFGPGTRLTVT.

V is TRBV30 and J is TRBJ2-4; D gene uncertain. V lost 0 bases, J lost 0 bases, and 9 bases lay in between. The length of the CDR3 is 15 residues. The germline CDR1 and CDR2 sequences are GTSNPN and SVGIG (reference sequence). The CDR3 loop is CAWSVNTLAKNIQYF. The CDR3 DNA reads as TGTGCCTGGAGTGTTAACACCCTAGCCAAAAACATTCAGTACTTC.

This chain uses TRBV27 with TRBJ1-2; D gene ambiguous. Trimming stripped 6 bases from V and 6 bases from J, with 17 bases between. This CDR3 has 14 residues. Germline V gene lookup returns CDR1 MNHEY and CDR2 SMNVEV (reference sequence). The CDR3 loop is CASRVGEGVNGYTF. CDR3 nucleotide sequence: TGTGCCAGCAGGGTTGGTGAGGGCGTCAATGGCTACACCTTC.

This clone was detected a few times. This chain uses TRBV4-3 with TRBJ1-1, with no clear D. The germline gives CDR1 LGHNA, CDR2 YSLEER. V lost 2 bases and J 3 bases, leaving 10 bases between the germline ends. The length of the CDR3 is 14 residues. CDR3 amino acids: CASSQYGVDTEAFF. The DNA of the CDR3 is TGCGCCAGCAGCCAATACGGGGTGGACACTGAAGCTTTCTTT.

This chain joins TRBV10-1 and TRBJ1-6, with D perhaps TRBD1 (6 bases). The V and J ends lost 5 bases and 2 bases respectively, with 19 bases between them. Germline CDR1 and CDR2: WNHNN and SYGVQD (reference sequence). This CDR3 comprises 18 residues. CDR3 DNA sequence: TGCGCCAGCAGTATAAATAGGGGGACGGACGCCTATAATTCACCCCTCCACTTT. This gives the protein CASSINRGTDAYNSPLHF.

CDR3 residues: CASSIPGQVSGYTF. The DNA for the CDR3 is TGTGCCAGTAGTATCCCCGGACAGGTTTCTGGCTACACCTTC. This chain links TRBV19 with TRBJ1-2; 7 nucleotides align to TRBD1. This CDR3 has 14 amino acids. With 3 bases clipped from V and 7 bases from J, the junction kept 8 bases outside the gene matches. Germline values: CDR1 LNHDA, CDR2 SQIVND (reference sequence).

The CDR3 reads CASSPPGQGHNSPLHF. The CDR3 region has the DNA TGTGCCAGCAGCCCTCCGGGACAGGGGCATAATTCACCCCTCCACTTT. This chain connects TRBV11-2 to TRBJ1-6, with 10 bases identical to TRBD1. The CDR3 is 16 residues long. Per the germline V gene, CDR1 is SGHAT and CDR2 is FQNNGV. J was trimmed by 5 bases and V by 5 bases; bases with no gene match: 6.

This chain connects TRBV4-3 to TRBJ2-7; TRBD1 agrees at 9 bases. The germline V gene encodes CDR1 LGHNA and CDR2 YSLEER. Trimming removed 1 base from V and 5 bases from J; junction bases left unmatched: 6. This CDR3 has 15 amino acids. Here the CDR3 DNA reads TGCGCCAGCAGCCAAGTAGGGGACAGGGACCACGAGCAGTACTTC. This encodes CASSQVGDRDHEQYF.

This clone was found a few times. V usage is TRBV10-2 and J usage is TRBJ1-2, with a possible D match to TRBD1 (5 bases). The CDR3 runs to 13 residues. The germline CDR1 and CDR2 sequences are WSHSY and SAAADI. V dropped 7 bases and J dropped 4 bases, with 13 bases sitting between them. The CDR3 coding sequence is TGCGCCAGCACCCGGGGGGACGGCTATGGCTACACCTTC. Translated: CASTRGDGYGYTF.

The chain has TRBV19 and TRBJ1-4, with 7 bases lining up with TRBD1. The germline V gene has CDR1 LNHDA and CDR2 SQIVND (reference sequence). CDR3 size: 17 residues. J gave up 7 bases and V 4 bases, and 15 bases lay outside the gene matches. This chain's CDR3 is CASSTRDSLRGSEKLFF. CDR3 nucleotides: TGTGCCAGTAGTACCCGGGACAGTCTCAGGGGGAGTGAAAAACTGTTTTTT.

This sequence joins TRBV6-1 and TRBJ2-1, with 15 bases matching TRBD2. V was clipped by 4 bases and J by 4 bases; unmatched bases: 11. The CDR3 runs to 19 residues. Germline CDR1 MNHNS, CDR2 SASEGT. The CDR3 DNA reads as TGTGCCAGCAGTGCCTCCGGGACTAGCGGGGGGACCCCTTACAATGAGCAGTTCTTC. Translation gives CASSASGTSGGTPYNEQFF.

This chain uses TRBV4-1 with TRBJ2-5, with a possible D match to TRBD2 (5 bases). The J call may be faulty, since TRBJ2-7 better matches the DNA end. CDR3 size: 17 residues. Germline-derived CDR1 and CDR2 are MGHRA and YSYEKL. This CDR3 reads CASSQDLLRELGYEQYF. For the CDR3, the DNA is TGCGCCAGCAGCCAAGATCTTTTGAGGGAGCTAGGCTACGAGCAGTACTTC.

V and J are TRBV18 and TRBJ1-1, with a possible D match to TRBD1 (5 bases). The CDR3 is 17 residues long. CDR1 is KGHSH and CDR2 is LQKENI in the germline V gene. V was shortened by 2 bases and J by 4 bases, with 20 bases between the two germline ends. CDR3 sequence: CASSPSEQALMSTEAFF. The CDR3 bases are TGTGCCAGCTCACCATCCGAACAGGCACTAATGAGCACTGAAGCTTTCTTT.

The chain has TRBV7-2 and TRBJ2-7; D is perhaps TRBD1 (6 bases). V gave up 2 bases and J gave up 3 bases, with 11 bases separating them. This CDR3 is built from 14 residues. Germline V lookup: CDR1 SGHTA, CDR2 FQGNSA. CDR3 protein: CASSLRQGSYEQYF. For the CDR3, the DNA is TGTGCCAGCAGCTTAAGGCAGGGGAGCTACGAGCAGTACTTC.

J is TRBJ2-2 and V is TRBV25-1; 10 bases align to TRBD2. The V segment lost 7 bases and the J segment 6 bases; nucleotides outside the gene matches: 2. Germline V gene sequence: CDR1 MGHDK, CDR2 SYGVNS. The CDR3 is made up of 13 amino acids. CDR3 sequence reads: CASKRGGAGELFF. The DNA for the CDR3 is TGTGCCAGCAAGCGGGGGGGCGCCGGGGAGCTGTTTTTT.

This clone was found a few times. The chain combines TRBV9 with TRBJ1-2; 12 bases align to TRBD1. This CDR3 is 19 amino acids long. V lost 2 bases to trimming and J lost 3 bases; unmatched junction nucleotides: 14. Germline lookup yields CDR1 SGDLS and CDR2 YYNGEE. The DNA for the CDR3 is TGTGCCAGCAGCGTGACCAGGCACAAGGGGACAGGGGGCGACTATGGCTACACCTTC. It yields the protein CASSVTRHKGTGGDYGYTF.

This clone was recorded a few times. This chain links TRBV4-1 with TRBJ2-5, with D perhaps TRBD1 (5 bases). The CDR3 runs 13 residues. Trimming took off 1 base at V and 7 bases at J, with 10 bases between the two ends. Germline CDR1 and CDR2: MGHRA and YSYEKL. CDR3 DNA: TGCGCCAGCAGCCAAGGACAGTGGGGGACCCAGTACTTC. Translation gives CASSQGQWGTQYF.

The chain joins TRBV25-1 to TRBJ2-2, with TRBD2 matching over 16 bases. The CDR3 is 17 residues long. Germline V CDR1 and CDR2: MGHDK, SYGVNS. The trim removed 6 bases at V and 4 bases at J, leaving 5 bases unmatched. CDR3 DNA sequence: TGTGCCAGCAGAGGGACTAGCGGGGGGGTATTCACCGGGGAGCTGTTTTTT. Protein: CASRGTSGGVFTGELFF.

The chain links TRBV2 to TRBJ2-5; D is ambiguous. Matching the DNA end better, TRBJ2-7 makes the J call doubtful. The length of the CDR3 is 15 residues. Germline-derived CDR1 and CDR2 are SNHLY and FYNNEI. The CDR3, as DNA: TGTGCCAGCAGTGCTCTCCGAATGAGGTCCTACGAGCAGTACTTC. Translated, it gives CASSALRMRSYEQYF.

This clone was observed a few times. V gene TRBV7-9 combines with J gene TRBJ2-1; 9 bases agree with TRBD2. CDR1 and CDR2 (germline): SEHNR, FQNEAQ (reference sequence). V lost 5 bases and J lost 7; bases outside the gene matches: 18. This CDR3 is 18 amino acids long. CDR3 in amino acids: CASSLREAGGRRWNEQFF. In nucleotides, the CDR3 is TGTGCCAGCAGCCTAAGGGAGGCGGGGGGGCGAAGGTGGAATGAGCAGTTCTTC.

The V call is TRBV6-5, the J call TRBJ1-2, with 9 bases that match TRBD1. This CDR3 has 13 amino acids. From germline, CDR1 is MNHEY and CDR2 SVGAGI. The V gene end was trimmed by 5 bases and the J gene end by 5 bases; junction bases not matched to a gene: 3. CDR3 sequence: CASSPDRGYGYTF. The DNA for the CDR3 is TGTGCCAGCAGTCCCGACAGGGGGTATGGCTACACCTTC.